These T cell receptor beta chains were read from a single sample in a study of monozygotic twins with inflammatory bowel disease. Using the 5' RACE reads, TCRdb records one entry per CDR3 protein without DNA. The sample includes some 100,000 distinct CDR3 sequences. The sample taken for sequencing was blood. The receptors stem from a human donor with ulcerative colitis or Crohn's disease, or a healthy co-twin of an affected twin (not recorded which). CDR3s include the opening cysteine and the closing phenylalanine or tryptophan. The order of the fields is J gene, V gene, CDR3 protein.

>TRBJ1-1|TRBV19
CASSIQGGTEAFF
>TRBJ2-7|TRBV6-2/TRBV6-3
CASSYSGQETYEQYF
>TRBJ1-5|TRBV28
CASSKGPSNQPQHF
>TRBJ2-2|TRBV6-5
CASSYSNGELFF
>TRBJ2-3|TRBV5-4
CASSLIGESDTQYF
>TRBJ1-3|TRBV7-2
CASSTGTAGTIYF
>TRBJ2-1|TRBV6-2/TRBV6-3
CATTPLGPEQFF
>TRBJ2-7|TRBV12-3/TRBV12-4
CASSFGGWGSSTYEQYF
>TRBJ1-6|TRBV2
CASGRQAPRDSPLHF
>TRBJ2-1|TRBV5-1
CASSASSYNEQFF
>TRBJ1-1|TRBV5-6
CASSGEVYTGDTEAFF
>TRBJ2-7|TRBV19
CASRATGYIYEQYF
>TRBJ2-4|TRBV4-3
CASSQDLETLNMQYF
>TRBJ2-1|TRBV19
CASSITGTGTYNEQFF
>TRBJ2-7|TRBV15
CATSTGTGASYEQYF